This T cell receptor beta chain was sequenced in a study of shared clonotypes between healthy human individuals (dated by TCRdb to the early 2020s). For the study in its entirety: A few men and a couple of women, aged 18 to 49 years, made up the cohort. Per donor, three plates each were used for CD4 naive and CD4 memory, two for CD8 naive, and one for CD8 memory. Blood TCR repertoires of about five healthy adults were deeply sequenced to estimate repertoire size and the extent of clonotype sharing between individuals. To increase sequencing depth and limit assay-specific biases, TCR repertoire library preparation and sequencing were carried out by different laboratories using diverse techniques. Between about 0.94 and 8.9 billion PBMCs per donor were obtained by leukapheresis.

TCR CDR3 regions were amplified from genomic DNA by multiplex PCR using the deep immunoSEQ assay. Extracted genomic DNA from each cell subset was spread evenly across all wells of several immunoSEQ 96-well plates, with each plate serving as a replicate. For sorted subsets, around 0.2 ug of genomic DNA, equivalent to 25,000 to 30,000 T cell genomes, went into each replicate PCR. Purified libraries were measured with a Qubit 3.0 fluorometer, size-checked on a Bioanalyzer 2100, and measured again with the KAPA Library Quantification kit. Every immunoSEQ 96-well plate was sequenced on a separate single-read 150-cycle Illumina NextSeq 550 flow cell. Turning to the authors' computational methods: Because the immunoSEQ output held only junctional sequences and lacked quality scores, the filtering could not match the filtering applied to full-length reads. To assign V/J genes and CDR3, sequences were annotated using PyIR, a Python wrapper for IgBLAST v1.9, with IMGT germline references. Reads were removed for weak V/J assignments (E-value above 1e-6), missing CDR3, stop codons, out-of-frame junctions, or ambiguous translated residues. V3J clonotypes were defined by identical inferred V gene, J gene, and CDR3 amino acid sequence. The percentage overlap between two repertoires was calculated by dividing the number of shared unique clonotypes by the size of the smaller repertoire. Repertoire richness was assessed with RTK rarefaction, the Chao1 estimator, and Recon v2.1 estimates of unobserved clonotypes. Generation probabilities were computed with OLGA for all TCRbeta clonotypes obtained by the gDNA method from a few donors. TCRdb provides this immuneACCESS table in a form limited to in-frame rearrangements. Some clones are lacking; in checked studies, under half of them reflect an unresolved V gene, and why the rest are absent is not known. V and J calls and clone size follow that table, whereas D and trimming were derived from the DNA. The table for this sample lists about 580,000 clones; roughly 98% of them were counted only once. 0.3% of the sample rests with the top ten.

CD8 naive samples were obtained by positive selection for CCR7 among CD45RO-negative cells, yielding a CD45RA+CCR7+ population from which TemRA cells were excluded. The donors were healthy, HIV-negative adults with no recently reported acute infections or vaccinations. Only Caucasian adults living in Nashville, Tennessee, USA were represented among the donors. After blood collection by leukapheresis, PBMCs were isolated using Ficoll-Histopaque density gradient centrifugation and then cryopreserved in the vapor phase of liquid nitrogen. Analytical flow cytometry was used to check the purity and quantity of each magnetically sorted T cell population. Each sorted fraction had its genomic DNA isolated and then quantified by UV absorbance on a Nanodrop 2000c. Summary of the overall study and its limitations: Based on pairwise subsampling, the degree of clonotype sharing among donors was expected to be affected by sequencing depth. Because the study included only a small number of donors, the genetic and exposure-history diversity represented was limited. Rarefaction of sorted-subset datasets indicated incomplete sequencing despite the large sequencing depth. Larger estimated clonotype richness was generally found for naive subsets than for memory subsets. Roughly 5% of naive CD4, 3.5% of naive CD8, approximately 2.2% of memory CD4, and approximately 0.4% of memory CD8 clonotypes were shared across several donors. Sampling was restricted to blood, and TCR repertoires in tissue are likely to differ from TCR repertoires in blood. Compared with non-shared clonotypes, the clonotypes found in all four sorted-subset donors had higher generation probabilities.

This clone appeared once. Its cognate antigen has yet to be identified. Per-base quality was not reported, and no clone a single base away is much larger than it. Sequenced material: naive CD8+ T cells sorted from blood. This specimen's cell subset or site label, interpreted: CD45RA+CCR7+. This TCR was sampled from a young man in good health.

The CDR3 has the sequence CASQVTGTGEGYEQYF. The bases are TGTGCCAGCCAGGTCACCGGGACAGGGGAAGGGTACGAGCAGTACTTC. The chain employs TRBV18 and TRBJ2-7; 10 bases in the middle match TRBD1. V is cut back by 8 bases and J by 4 bases, with 14 bases in the junction unmatched. Including the terminal cysteine and phenylalanine, the CDR3 comprises 16 residues. The retained sequence is limited to the CDR3, 48 bases, with the frame set at the first base. The CDR1 and CDR2 encoded by the germline V gene are KGHSH and LQKENI.